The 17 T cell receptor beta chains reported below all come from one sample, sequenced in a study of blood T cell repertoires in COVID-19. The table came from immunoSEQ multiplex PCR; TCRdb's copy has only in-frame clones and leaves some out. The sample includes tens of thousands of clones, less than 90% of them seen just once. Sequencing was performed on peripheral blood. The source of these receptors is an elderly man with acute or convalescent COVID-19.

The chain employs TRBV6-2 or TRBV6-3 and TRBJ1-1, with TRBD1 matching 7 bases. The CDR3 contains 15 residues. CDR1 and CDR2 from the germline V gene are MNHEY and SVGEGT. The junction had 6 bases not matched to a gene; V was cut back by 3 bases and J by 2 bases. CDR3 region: CASSYGGTVNTEAFF. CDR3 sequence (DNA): TGTGCCAGCAGTTATGGGGGGACAGTCAACACTGAAGCTTTCTTT.

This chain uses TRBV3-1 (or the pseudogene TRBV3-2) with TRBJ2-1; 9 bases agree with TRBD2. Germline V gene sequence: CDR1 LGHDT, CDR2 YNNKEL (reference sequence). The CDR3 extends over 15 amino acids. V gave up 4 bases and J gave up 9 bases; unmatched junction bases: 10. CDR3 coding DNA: TGTGCCAGCAGCCTATTGGGAGCGGGAGGTGGTGAGCAGTTCTTC. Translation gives CASSLLGAGGGEQFF.

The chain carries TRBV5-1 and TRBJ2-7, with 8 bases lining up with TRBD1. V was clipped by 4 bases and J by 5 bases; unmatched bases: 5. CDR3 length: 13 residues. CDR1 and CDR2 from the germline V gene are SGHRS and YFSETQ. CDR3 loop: CASSVTGVHEQYF. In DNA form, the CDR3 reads TGCGCCAGCAGCGTGACAGGGGTCCACGAGCAGTACTTC.

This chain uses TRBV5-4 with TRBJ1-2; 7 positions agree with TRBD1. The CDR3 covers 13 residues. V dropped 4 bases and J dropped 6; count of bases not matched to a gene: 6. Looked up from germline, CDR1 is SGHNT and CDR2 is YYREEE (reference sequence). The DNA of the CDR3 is TGTGCCAGCAGCCCAGGGGGGACGAATGGCTACACCTTC. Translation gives CASSPGGTNGYTF.

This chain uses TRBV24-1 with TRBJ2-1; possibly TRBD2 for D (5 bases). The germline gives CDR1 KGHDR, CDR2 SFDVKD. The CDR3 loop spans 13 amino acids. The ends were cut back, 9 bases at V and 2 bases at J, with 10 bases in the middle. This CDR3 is CATEDSTYNEQFF. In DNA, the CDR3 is TGTGCCACCGAGGACTCCACCTACAATGAGCAGTTCTTC.

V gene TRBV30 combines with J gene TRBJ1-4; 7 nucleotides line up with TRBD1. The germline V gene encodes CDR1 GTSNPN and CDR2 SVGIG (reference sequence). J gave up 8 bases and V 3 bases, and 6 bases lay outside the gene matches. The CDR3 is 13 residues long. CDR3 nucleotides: TGTGCCTGGAGGGGGACAGAGTACGAAAAACTGTTTTTT. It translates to CAWRGTEYEKLFF.

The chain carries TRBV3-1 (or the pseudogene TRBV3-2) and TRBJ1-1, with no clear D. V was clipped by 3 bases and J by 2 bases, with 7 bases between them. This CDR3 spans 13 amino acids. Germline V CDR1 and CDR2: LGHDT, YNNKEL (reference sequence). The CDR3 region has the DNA TGTGCCAGCAGCCATACGGGAAACACTGAAGCTTTCTTT. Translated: CASSHTGNTEAFF.

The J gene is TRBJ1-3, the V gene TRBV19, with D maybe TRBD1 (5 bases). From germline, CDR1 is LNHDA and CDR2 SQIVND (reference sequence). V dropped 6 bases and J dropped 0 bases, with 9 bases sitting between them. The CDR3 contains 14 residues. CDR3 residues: CASRGVGSGNTIYF. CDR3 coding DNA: TGTGCCAGTAGAGGGGTTGGCTCTGGAAACACCATATATTTT.

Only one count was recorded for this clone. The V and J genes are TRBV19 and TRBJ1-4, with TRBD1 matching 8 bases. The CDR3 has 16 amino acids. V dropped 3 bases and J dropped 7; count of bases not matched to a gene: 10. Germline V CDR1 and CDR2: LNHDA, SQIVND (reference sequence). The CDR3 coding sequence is TGTGCCAGTAGTATCCTACGGACAGGGAAAGGTGAAAAACTGTTTTTT. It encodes CASSILRTGKGEKLFF.

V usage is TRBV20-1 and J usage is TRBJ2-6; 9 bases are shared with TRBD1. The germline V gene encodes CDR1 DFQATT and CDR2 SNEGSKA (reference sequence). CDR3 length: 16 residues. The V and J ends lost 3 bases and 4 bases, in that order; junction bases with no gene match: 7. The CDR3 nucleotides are TGCAGTGCTAGTAATACAGGGGGCGCCGGGGCCAACGTCCTGACTTTC. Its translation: CSASNTGGAGANVLTF.

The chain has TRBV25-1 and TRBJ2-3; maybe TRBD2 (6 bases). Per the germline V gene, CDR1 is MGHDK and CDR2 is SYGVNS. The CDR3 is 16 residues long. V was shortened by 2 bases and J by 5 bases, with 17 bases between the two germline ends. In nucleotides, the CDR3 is TGTGCCAGCAGTGAAATTTTGGGGCCCGGGGGAGATACGCAGTATTTT. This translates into CASSEILGPGGDTQYF.

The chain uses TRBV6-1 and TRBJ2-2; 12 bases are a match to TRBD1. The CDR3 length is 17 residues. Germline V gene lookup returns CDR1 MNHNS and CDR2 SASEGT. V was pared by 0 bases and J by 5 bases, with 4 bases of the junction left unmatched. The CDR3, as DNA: TGTGCCAGCAGTGAAGCGGGGGGACAGGGGGCGACCGGGGAGCTGTTTTTT. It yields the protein CASSEAGGQGATGELFF.

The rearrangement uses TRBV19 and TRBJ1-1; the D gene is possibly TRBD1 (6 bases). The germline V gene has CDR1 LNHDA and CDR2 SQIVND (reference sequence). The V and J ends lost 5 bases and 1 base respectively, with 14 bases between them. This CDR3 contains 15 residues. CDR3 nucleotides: TGTGCCAGTAGTGCGGTGGGGGCCCCGAACACTGAAGCTTTCTTT. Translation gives CASSAVGAPNTEAFF.

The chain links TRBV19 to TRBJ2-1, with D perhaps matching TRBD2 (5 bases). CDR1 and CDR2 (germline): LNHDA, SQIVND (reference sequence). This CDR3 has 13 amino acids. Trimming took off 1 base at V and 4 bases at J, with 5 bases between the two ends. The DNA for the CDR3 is TGTGCCAGTAGTATAGGAGGGTACAATGAGCAGTTCTTC. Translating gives CASSIGGYNEQFF.

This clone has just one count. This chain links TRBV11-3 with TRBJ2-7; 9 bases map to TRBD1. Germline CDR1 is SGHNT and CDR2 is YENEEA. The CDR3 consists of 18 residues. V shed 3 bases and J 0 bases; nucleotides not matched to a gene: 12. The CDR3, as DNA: TGTGCCAGCAGCTTTGAACGTGCCGGGACAGGGAGCTCCTACGAGCAGTACTTC. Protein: CASSFERAGTGSSYEQYF.

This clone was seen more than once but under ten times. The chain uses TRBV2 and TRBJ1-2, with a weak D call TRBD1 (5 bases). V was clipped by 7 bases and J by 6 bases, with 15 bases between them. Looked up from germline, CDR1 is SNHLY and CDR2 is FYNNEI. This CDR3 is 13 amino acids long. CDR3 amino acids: CASKSIRADGYTF. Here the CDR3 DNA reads TGTGCCAGCAAAAGTATCAGGGCAGATGGCTACACCTTC.

CDR3 residues: CAWRFHDEKLFF. Written as DNA, the CDR3 is TGTGCCTGGAGGTTTCATGATGAAAAACTGTTTTTT. This sequence joins TRBV30 and TRBJ1-4; D not certain. CDR1 and CDR2 (germline): GTSNPN, SVGIG (reference sequence). The CDR3 runs 12 residues. V lost 3 bases and J lost 6, with 8 bases in between.